The 5 T cell receptor beta chains presented below share a single source sample, sequenced in a study of cytomegalovirus exposure and HLA in healthy donors. Researchers ran the PCR with 60 Vbeta and 13 Jbeta primers. Only in-frame clones appear in the TCRdb table, and some are missing; sequencing was by immunoSEQ multiplex PCR. The table lists about 170,000 clones, roughly 80% of them singletons. The sample comprised PBMCs. All receptors come from a male donor in good health and CMV-seronegative.

V and J are TRBV19 and TRBJ2-7, with 9 bases fitting TRBD1. This CDR3 is built from 15 residues. The V gene end was trimmed by 5 bases and the J gene end by 2 bases; junction bases not matched to a gene: 7. The germline V gene encodes CDR1 LNHDA and CDR2 SQIVND (reference sequence). The CDR3 region has the DNA TGTGCCAGTAGTTCGACAGGGGGACCCACCTACGAGCAGTACTTC. Translated: CASSSTGGPTYEQYF.

This clone was seen just once. The chain couples TRBV6-5 to TRBJ1-2; 9 nucleotides agree with TRBD1. V shed 6 bases, J shed 4 bases, and the junction held 9 bases outside the gene matches. Germline CDR1 is MNHEY and CDR2 is SVGAGI. The CDR3 extends over 15 amino acids. CDR3 sequence: CASSSGTGRVYGYTF. In DNA form, the CDR3 reads TGTGCCAGCAGCTCCGGGACAGGGCGCGTCTATGGCTACACCTTC.

J is TRBJ1-1 and V is TRBV2, with D perhaps matching TRBD1 (6 bases). Trimming stripped 8 bases from V and 13 bases from J, with 14 bases between. The CDR3 extends over 10 amino acids. In germline, CDR1 is SNHLY, CDR2 FYNNEI. CDR3 sequence (DNA): TGTGCCAGCGGGGGCCGATCGGATTTCTTT. This sequence encodes CASGGRSDFF.

This clone has a single count. This chain connects TRBV4-1 to TRBJ1-1; 8 bases agree with TRBD1. The CDR3 is 15 amino acids. J lost 0 bases, V lost 2 bases, and 2 bases had no gene match. Per germline, CDR1 MGHRA and CDR2 YSYEKL. The DNA of the CDR3 is TGCGCCAGCAGCCAACTACAGGGGGTGAACACTGAAGCTTTCTTT. This encodes CASSQLQGVNTEAFF.

This chain joins TRBV4-2 and TRBJ2-6; a weak D match, TRBD1 (5 bases). Germline lookup yields CDR1 LGHNA and CDR2 YNFKEQ. CDR3 length: 15 amino acids. Between the trimmed V and J ends, which lost 3 bases and 1 base, there was a span of 7 bases. In DNA, the CDR3 is TGTGCCAGCAGCCAGACAGTTTCTGGGGCCAACGTCCTGACTTTC. This encodes CASSQTVSGANVLTF.